The next 20 T cell receptor beta chains were all read from a single sample in a study. TCRdb passed the RT-PCR reads through MiXCR, listing each CDR3 protein once. The sample holds around 700,000 distinct CDR3 sequences, approximately 15% seen once. Sequences were obtained from memory CD4+ T cells from blood. The receptors originated from a female donor in good health, serving as a healthy control.

This clonotype was seen a handful of times. The chain links TRBV2 to TRBJ2-3; D is unclear. Trimming pared 3 bases from V and 4 bases from J, leaving 11 bases between. Germline V CDR1 and CDR2: SNHLY, FYNNEI. The CDR3 has 14 residues. The CDR3, as DNA: TGTGCCAGCAGTGAGGCCCCGGGCCCAGATACGCAGTATTTT. It is translated as CASSEAPGPDTQYF.

This clonotype was observed once. This could be a read error, since a much larger clone is one nucleotide away. V is TRBV12-3 or TRBV12-4 and J is TRBJ2-6, with TRBD1 matching over 7 bases. The CDR3 is made up of 15 amino acids. Trimming removed 5 bases from V and 6 bases from J; junction bases left unmatched: 7. The CDR3 spells CASSTGAMAANVLTF. In nucleotides, the CDR3 is TGTGCCAGCAGTACAGGGGCTATGGCGGCCAACGTCCTGACTTTC.

The chain carries TRBV7-3 and TRBJ2-1; 15 bases align to TRBD2. Trimming cost V 1 base and J 0 bases; bases outside gene matches: 10. CDR3 length: 21 amino acids. Germline V gene sequence: CDR1 SGHTA, CDR2 FQGTGA. CDR3 nucleotide sequence: TGTGCCAGCAGCTTAAGTTTGGGGGGACTAGCGGGGGGCCACTCCTACAATGAGCAGTTCTTC. Translating gives CASSLSLGGLAGGHSYNEQFF.

The chain employs TRBV7-2 and TRBJ1-5, with D possibly being TRBD1 (6 bases). The V gene lost 0 bases and the J gene lost 7 bases, with 16 bases spanning the gap. The length of the CDR3 is 16 residues. Germline CDR1 SGHTA, CDR2 FQGNSA. Here the CDR3 reads CASSLAGGGGGQPQHF. CDR3 nucleotide sequence: TGTGCCAGCAGCTTAGCGGGAGGGGGAGGGGGACAGCCCCAGCATTTT. Drawing the rest from reference TRBV7-2 and TRBJ1-5, the complete variable domain is GAGVSQSPSNKVTEKGKDVELRCDPISGHTALYWYRQSLGQGLEFLIYFQGNSAPDKSGLPSDRFSAERTGGSVSTLTIQRTQQEDSAVYLCASSLAGGGGGQPQHFGDGTRLSIL.

V usage is TRBV24-1 and J usage is TRBJ2-3; 10 bases are a match to TRBD1. Germline V gives CDR1 KGHDR, CDR2 SFDVKD. The CDR3 has 16 amino acids. V was pared by 2 bases and J by 5 bases, with 6 bases of the junction left unmatched. CDR3 in amino acids: CATSDWTGGTEDTQYF. The CDR3, as DNA: TGTGCCACCAGTGATTGGACAGGGGGGACCGAAGATACGCAGTATTTT.

This clonotype has ten or more counts. The chain uses TRBV6-5 and TRBJ1-6; tentatively, D is TRBD1 (5 bases). Trimming stripped 6 bases from V and 7 bases from J, with 13 bases between. Germline V gives CDR1 MNHEY, CDR2 SVGAGI. This CDR3 is 14 amino acids long. CDR3 region: CASSFGTVNSPLHF. The DNA of the CDR3 is TGTGCCAGCAGCTTCGGGACCGTGAATTCACCCCTCCACTTT.

This chain links TRBV5-1 with TRBJ2-3; possibly TRBD2 for D (6 bases). The CDR3 is made up of 19 amino acids. V was clipped by 0 bases and J by 5 bases, with 25 bases between them. Germline V gives CDR1 SGHRS, CDR2 YFSETQ. The chain's CDR3 is CASSLDPPPVSSDRDTQYF. CDR3 bases: TGCGCCAGCAGCTTGGACCCCCCCCCCGTCTCTAGCGATCGAGATACGCAGTATTTT.

This rearrangement joins TRBV11-2 to TRBJ2-1; 9 nucleotides line up with TRBD2. The V gene end was trimmed by 7 bases and the J gene end by 10 bases; junction bases not matched to a gene: 11. Germline loops: CDR1 SGHAT, CDR2 FQNNGV. The CDR3 consists of 14 residues. CDR3 sequence (DNA): TGTGCCAGCAAGCGGGAGGCTAATCTCAAGGAGCAGTTCTTC. It translates to CASKREANLKEQFF.

This clonotype appeared a few times. The chain links TRBV15 to TRBJ2-7; D possibly uses TRBD1 or TRBD2 (5 bases each). Germline CDR1 and CDR2: LNHNV and YYDKDF (reference sequence). Between the trimmed V and J ends, which lost 2 bases and 0 bases, there was a span of 17 bases. The CDR3 runs 17 residues. The CDR3 nucleotides read TGTGCCACCAGCAGACCCTCCGGGGCGGGTAGCTCCTACGAGCAGTACTTC. Translating gives CATSRPSGAGSSYEQYF. The whole variable domain, remainder taken from reference TRBV15 and TRBJ2-7, is DAMVIQNPRYQVTQFGKPVTLSCSQTLNHNVMYWYQQKSSQAPKLLFHYYDKDFNNEADTPDNFQSRRPNTSFCFLDIRSPGLGDTAMYLCATSRPSGAGSSYEQYFGPGTRLTVT.

This clonotype showed up just once. The chain uses TRBV28 and TRBJ2-6; D unresolved. Germline V gives CDR1 MDHEN, CDR2 SYDVKM. This CDR3 is 15 amino acids long. V lost 5 bases and J lost 2, with 10 bases in between. The CDR3 protein is CASSQIRAGANVLTF. In DNA, the CDR3 is TGTGCCAGCAGTCAGATAAGGGCTGGGGCCAACGTCCTGACTTTC. Based on the CDR3 plus reference TRBV28 and TRBJ2-6, the full variable domain is DVKVTQSSRYLVKRTGEKVFLECVQDMDHENMFWYRQDPGLGLRLIYFSYDVKMKEKGDIPEGYSVSREKKERFSLILESASTNQTSMYLCASSQIRAGANVLTFGAGSRLTVL.

This clonotype appeared a few times. J is TRBJ1-4 and V is TRBV12-3 or TRBV12-4; 11 positions agree with TRBD1. The J segment lost 7 bases and the V segment lost 5 bases, leaving 6 bases of the junction unmatched. This CDR3 has 15 residues. The CDR3 DNA is TGTGCCAGCAGTCCAAGGACAGGGGGCGGTGAAAAACTGTTTTTT. Its protein product is CASSPRTGGGEKLFF.

This clonotype has only a few counts. V is TRBV7-9 and J is TRBJ1-5; 7 nucleotides align to TRBD1. Germline V CDR1 and CDR2: SEHNR, FQNEAQ (reference sequence). This CDR3 has 17 amino acids. V lost 2 bases and J lost 0; bases outside the gene matches: 7. Here the CDR3 DNA reads TGTGCCAGCAGCTTAACGCCCGGGACAGATAGCAATCAGCCCCAGCATTTT. Amino acid sequence: CASSLTPGTDSNQPQHF.

This clonotype was observed a few times. This chain connects TRBV20-1 to TRBJ2-2; D may be TRBD1 (5 bases). The CDR3 consists of 16 residues. The ends were cut back, 6 bases at V and 7 bases at J, with 24 bases in the middle. Germline CDR1 reads DFQATT; CDR2 reads SNEGSKA (reference sequence). The CDR3 protein is CSALGDGAAFIGELFF. The DNA for the CDR3 is TGCAGTGCGCTAGGGGATGGGGCAGCTTTTATCGGGGAGCTGTTTTTT.

Ten or more counts support this clonotype. This chain connects TRBV11-2 to TRBJ2-6, with 11 bases fitting TRBD2. CDR1 is SGHAT and CDR2 is FQNNGV in the germline V gene. The CDR3 extends over 18 amino acids. V was clipped by 5 bases and J by 2 bases; unmatched bases: 8. The CDR3 coding sequence is TGTGCCAGCAGCGCACGGCTAGCGGGAGGAACTGGGGCCAACGTCCTGACTTTC. Translating gives CASSARLAGGTGANVLTF.

This chain joins TRBV12-3 or TRBV12-4 and TRBJ2-5, with a possible D match to TRBD2 (6 bases). V was clipped by 7 bases and J by 1 base, with 16 bases between them. The CDR3 covers 15 residues. The CDR3 sequence: CASIWNGGSQETQYF. The CDR3 coding sequence is TGTGCCAGCATTTGGAACGGGGGTTCCCAAGAGACCCAGTACTTC.

The rearrangement links TRBV5-1 to TRBJ2-2; D is ambiguous. V shed 4 bases and J shed 0 bases, with 7 bases lying between them. Germline V lookup: CDR1 SGHRS, CDR2 YFSETQ. This CDR3 comprises 14 residues. In DNA form, the CDR3 reads TGCGCCAGCAGCCAACTCGCGAACACCGGGGAGCTGTTTTTT. It specifies CASSQLANTGELFF.

This chain uses TRBV5-1 with TRBJ1-4, with a possible D match to TRBD1 (5 bases). The CDR3 has 15 residues. V shed 5 bases and J shed 1 base, with 12 bases lying between them. CDR1 is SGHRS, CDR2 YFSETQ, per germline. In DNA form, the CDR3 reads TGCGCCAGCAGAAGGGGCGCCGGAACTAATGAAAAACTGTTTTTT. It codes for CASRRGAGTNEKLFF.

This clonotype was counted ten times or more. The V and J genes are TRBV7-2 and TRBJ2-7; TRBD1 or TRBD2 may be the D gene (7 bases each). V was pared by 6 bases and J by 5 bases, with 17 bases between. In germline, CDR1 is SGHTA, CDR2 FQGNSA. The CDR3 totals 14 residues. In nucleotides, the CDR3 is TGTGCCAGCAGATCCAGGGGGAGGGCCCACGAGCAGTACTTC. This gives the protein CASRSRGRAHEQYF.

This sequence joins TRBV28 and TRBJ1-1, with TRBD1 as a possible D gene (5 bases). The CDR3 runs 13 residues. CDR1 and CDR2 from the germline V gene are MDHEN and SYDVKM. The CDR3 DNA is TGTACCACGCTCAGGGATTTGAACACTGAAGCTTTCTTT. Its protein is CTTLRDLNTEAFF.

This clonotype was counted only a few times. This chain uses TRBV28 with TRBJ1-2; 8 positions agree with TRBD1. Trimming at V came to 5 bases and at J to 12 bases, leaving 17 bases not matched to a gene. The CDR3 totals 15 residues. Germline V CDR1 and CDR2: MDHEN, SYDVKM. CDR3 DNA: TGTGCCAGCAGTACAATGATCCCGGACAGGGAAGGTGACACCTTC. It encodes CASSTMIPDREGDTF.